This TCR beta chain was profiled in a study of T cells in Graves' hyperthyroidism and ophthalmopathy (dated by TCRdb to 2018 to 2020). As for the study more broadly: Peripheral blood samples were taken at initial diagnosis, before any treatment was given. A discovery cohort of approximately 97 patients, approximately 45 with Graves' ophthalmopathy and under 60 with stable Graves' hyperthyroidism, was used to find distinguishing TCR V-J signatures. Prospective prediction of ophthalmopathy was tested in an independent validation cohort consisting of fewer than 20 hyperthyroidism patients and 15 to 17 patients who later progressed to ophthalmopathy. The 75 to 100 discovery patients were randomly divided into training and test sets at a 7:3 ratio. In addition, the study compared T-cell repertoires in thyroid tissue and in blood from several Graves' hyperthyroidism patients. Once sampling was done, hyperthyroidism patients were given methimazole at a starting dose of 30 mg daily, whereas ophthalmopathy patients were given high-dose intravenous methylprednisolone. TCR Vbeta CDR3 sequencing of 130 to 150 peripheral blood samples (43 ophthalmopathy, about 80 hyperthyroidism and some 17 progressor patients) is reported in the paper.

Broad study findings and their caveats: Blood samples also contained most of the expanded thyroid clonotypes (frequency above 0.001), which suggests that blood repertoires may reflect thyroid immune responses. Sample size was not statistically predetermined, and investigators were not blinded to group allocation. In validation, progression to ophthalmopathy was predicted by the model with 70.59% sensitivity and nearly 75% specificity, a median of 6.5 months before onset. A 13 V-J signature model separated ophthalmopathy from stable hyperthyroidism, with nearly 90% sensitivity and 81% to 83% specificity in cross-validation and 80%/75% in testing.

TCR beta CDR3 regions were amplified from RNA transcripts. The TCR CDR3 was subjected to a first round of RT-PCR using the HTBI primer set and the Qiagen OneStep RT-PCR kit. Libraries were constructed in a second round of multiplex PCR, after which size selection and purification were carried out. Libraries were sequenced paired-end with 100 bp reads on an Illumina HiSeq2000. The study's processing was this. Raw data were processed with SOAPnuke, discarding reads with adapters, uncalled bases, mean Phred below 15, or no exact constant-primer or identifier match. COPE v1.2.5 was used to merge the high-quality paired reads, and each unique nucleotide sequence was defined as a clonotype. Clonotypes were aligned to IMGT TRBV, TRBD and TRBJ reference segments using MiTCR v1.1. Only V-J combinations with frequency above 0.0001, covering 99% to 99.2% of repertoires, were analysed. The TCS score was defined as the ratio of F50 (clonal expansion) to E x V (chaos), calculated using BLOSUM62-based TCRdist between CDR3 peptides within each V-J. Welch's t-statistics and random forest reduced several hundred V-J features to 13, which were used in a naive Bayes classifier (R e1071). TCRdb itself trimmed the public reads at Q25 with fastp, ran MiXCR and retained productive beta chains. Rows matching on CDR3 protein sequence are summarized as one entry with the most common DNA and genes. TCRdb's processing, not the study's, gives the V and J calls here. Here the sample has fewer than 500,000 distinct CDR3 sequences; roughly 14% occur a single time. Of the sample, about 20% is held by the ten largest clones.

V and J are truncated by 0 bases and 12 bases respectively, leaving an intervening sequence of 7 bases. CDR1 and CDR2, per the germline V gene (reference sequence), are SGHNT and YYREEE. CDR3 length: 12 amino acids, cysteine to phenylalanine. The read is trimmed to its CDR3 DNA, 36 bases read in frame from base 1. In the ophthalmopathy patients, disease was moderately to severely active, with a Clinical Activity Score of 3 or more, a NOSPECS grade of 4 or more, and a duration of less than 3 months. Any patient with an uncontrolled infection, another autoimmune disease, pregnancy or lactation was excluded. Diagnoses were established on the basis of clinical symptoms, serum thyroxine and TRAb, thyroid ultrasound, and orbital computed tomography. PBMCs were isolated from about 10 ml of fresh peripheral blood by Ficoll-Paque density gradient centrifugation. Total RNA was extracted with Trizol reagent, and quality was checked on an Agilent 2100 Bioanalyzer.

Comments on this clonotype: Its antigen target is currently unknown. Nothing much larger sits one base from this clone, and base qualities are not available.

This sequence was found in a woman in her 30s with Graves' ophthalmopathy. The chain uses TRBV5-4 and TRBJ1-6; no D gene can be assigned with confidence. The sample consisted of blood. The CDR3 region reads CASSLGPLPLHF. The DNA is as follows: TGTGCCAGCAGCTTGGGGCCCTTACCCCTCCACTTT.